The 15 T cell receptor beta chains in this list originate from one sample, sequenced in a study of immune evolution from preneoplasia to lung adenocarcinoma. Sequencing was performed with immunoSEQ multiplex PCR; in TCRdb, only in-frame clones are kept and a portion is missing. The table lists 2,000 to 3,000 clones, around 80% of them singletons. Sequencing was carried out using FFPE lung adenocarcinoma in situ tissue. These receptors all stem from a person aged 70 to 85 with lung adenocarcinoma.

CDR3 in amino acids: CASSDSMDFDEQFF. The CDR3 DNA is TGTGCCAGCAGTGACTCTATGGACTTCGATGAGCAGTTCTTC. This sequence joins TRBV6-4 and TRBJ2-1; D might be TRBD2 (5 bases). V lost 0 bases to trimming and J lost 8 bases, with 11 bases between them. The CDR3 totals 14 residues. Germline lookup yields CDR1 MRHNA and CDR2 SNTAGT.

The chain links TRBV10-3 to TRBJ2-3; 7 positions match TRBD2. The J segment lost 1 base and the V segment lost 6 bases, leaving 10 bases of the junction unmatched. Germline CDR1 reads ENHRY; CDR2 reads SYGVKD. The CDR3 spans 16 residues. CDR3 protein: CAIRGDYQIGTDTQYF. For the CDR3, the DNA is TGTGCCATCAGGGGGGACTACCAAATTGGCACAGATACGCAGTATTTT.

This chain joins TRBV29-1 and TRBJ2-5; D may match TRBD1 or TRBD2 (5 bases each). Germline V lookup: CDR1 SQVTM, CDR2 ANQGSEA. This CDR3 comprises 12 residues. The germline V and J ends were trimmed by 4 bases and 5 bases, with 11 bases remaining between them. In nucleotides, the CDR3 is TGCAGCGTTGCAGGGACGGGGGAGACCCAGTACTTC. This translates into CSVAGTGETQYF. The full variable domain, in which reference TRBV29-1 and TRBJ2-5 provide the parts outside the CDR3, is SAVISQKPSRDICQRGTSLTIQCQVDSQVTMMFWYRQQPGQSLTLIATANQGSEATYESGFVIDKFPISRPNLTFSTLTVSNMSPEDSSIYLCSVAGTGETQYFGPGTRLLVL.

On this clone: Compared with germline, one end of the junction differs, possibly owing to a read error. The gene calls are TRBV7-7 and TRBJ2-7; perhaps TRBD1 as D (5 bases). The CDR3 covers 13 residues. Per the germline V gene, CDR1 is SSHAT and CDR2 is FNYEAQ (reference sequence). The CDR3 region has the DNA TGTGCTAGCAGCTTGGACCTACAGGACGAGCAGTACTTC. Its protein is CASSLDLQDEQYF.

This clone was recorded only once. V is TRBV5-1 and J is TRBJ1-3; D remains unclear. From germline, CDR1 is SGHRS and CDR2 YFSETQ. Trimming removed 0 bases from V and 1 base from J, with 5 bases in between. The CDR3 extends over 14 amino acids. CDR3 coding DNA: TGCGCCAGCAGCTTGGGGGTGTCTGGAAACACCATATATTTT. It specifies CASSLGVSGNTIYF.

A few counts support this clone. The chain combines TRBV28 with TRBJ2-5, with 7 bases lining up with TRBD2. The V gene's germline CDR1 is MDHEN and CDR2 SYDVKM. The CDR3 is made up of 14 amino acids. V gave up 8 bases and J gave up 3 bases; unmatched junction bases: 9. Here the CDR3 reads CASALGGVKETQYF. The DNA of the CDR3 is TGTGCCAGCGCCCTGGGGGGGGTAAAAGAGACCCAGTACTTC.

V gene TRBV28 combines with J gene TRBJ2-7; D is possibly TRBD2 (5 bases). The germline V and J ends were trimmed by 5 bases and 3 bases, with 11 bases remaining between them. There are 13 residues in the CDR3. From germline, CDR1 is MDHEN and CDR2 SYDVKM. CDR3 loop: CASSAGGVYEQYF. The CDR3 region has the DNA TGTGCCAGCAGTGCCGGAGGAGTCTACGAGCAGTACTTC.

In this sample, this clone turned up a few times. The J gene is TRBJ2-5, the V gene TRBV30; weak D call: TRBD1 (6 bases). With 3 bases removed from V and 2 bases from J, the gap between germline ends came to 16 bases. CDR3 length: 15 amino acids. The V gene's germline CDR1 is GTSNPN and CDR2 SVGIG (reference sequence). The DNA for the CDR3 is TGTGCCTGGAGCCTTCTCGGGACACCGCAAGAGACCCAGTACTTC. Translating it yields CAWSLLGTPQETQYF.

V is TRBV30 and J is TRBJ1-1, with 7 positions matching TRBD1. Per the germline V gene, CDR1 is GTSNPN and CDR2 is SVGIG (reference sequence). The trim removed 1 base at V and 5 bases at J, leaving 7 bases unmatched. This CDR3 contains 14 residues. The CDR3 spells CAWSATGYQTEAFF. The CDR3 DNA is TGTGCCTGGAGTGCGACAGGGTATCAGACTGAAGCTTTCTTT.

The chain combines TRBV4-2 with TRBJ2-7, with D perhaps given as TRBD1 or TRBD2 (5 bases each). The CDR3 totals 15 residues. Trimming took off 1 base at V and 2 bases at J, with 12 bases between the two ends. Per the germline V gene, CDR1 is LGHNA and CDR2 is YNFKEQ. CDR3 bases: TGTGCCAGCAGCCAAGGGGGGACCAGTACCTACGAGCAGTACTTC. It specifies CASSQGGTSTYEQYF.

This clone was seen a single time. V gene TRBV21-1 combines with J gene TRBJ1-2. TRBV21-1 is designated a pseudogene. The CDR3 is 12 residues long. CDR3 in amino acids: CASSTGEEGYTF. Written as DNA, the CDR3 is TGTGCCAGCAGCACCGGGGAGGAAGGCTACACCTTC.

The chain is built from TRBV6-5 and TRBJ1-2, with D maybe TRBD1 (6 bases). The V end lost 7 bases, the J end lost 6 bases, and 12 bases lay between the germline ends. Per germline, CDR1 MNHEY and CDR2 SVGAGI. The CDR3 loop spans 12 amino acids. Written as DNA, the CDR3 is TGTGCCAGCAAGGACAGCGCGGATGGCTACACCTTC. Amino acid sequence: CASKDSADGYTF.

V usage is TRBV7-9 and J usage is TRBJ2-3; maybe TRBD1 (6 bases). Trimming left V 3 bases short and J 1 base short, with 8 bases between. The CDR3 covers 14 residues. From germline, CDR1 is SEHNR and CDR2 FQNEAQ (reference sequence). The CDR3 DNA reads TGTGCCAGCAGCTTGTCAGGGGGCACAGATACGCAGTATTTT. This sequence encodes CASSLSGGTDTQYF. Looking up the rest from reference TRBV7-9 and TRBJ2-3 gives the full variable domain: DTGVSQNPRHKITKRGQNVTFRCDPISEHNRLYWYRQTLGQGPEFLTYFQNEAQLEKSRLLSDRFSAERPKGSFSTLEIQRTEQGDSAMYLCASSLSGGTDTQYFGPGTRLTVL.

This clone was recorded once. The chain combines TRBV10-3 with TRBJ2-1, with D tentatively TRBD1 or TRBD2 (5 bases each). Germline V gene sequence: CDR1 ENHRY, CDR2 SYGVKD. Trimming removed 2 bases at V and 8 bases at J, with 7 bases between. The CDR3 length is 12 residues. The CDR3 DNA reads TGTGCCATCAGTGAGCTGGGGGATGAGCAGTTCTTC. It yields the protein CAISELGDEQFF.

CDR3 protein: CASSGGLLLSEQYF. The CDR3 DNA sequence: TGTGCCAGCAGCGGGGGACTCCTCTTAAGCGAGCAGTACTTC. The V gene is TRBV9, the J gene TRBJ2-7, with D possibly TRBD2 on 6 matching bases. This CDR3 is 14 amino acids long. V lost 3 bases and J 6 bases, leaving 16 bases between the germline ends. CDR1 is SGDLS, CDR2 YYNGEE, per germline.